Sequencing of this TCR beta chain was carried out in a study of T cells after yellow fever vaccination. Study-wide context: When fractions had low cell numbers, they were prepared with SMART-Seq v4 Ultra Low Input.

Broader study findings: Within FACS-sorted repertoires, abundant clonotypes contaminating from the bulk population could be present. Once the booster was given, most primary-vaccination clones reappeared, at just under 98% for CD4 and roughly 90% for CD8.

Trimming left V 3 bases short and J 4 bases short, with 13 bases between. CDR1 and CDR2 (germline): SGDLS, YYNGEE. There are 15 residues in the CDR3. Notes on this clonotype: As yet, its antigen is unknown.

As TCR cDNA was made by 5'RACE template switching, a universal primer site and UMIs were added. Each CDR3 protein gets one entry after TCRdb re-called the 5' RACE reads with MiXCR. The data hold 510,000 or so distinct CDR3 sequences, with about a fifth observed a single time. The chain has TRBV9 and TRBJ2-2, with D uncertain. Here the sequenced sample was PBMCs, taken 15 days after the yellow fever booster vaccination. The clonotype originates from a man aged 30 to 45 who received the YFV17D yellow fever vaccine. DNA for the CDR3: TGTGCCAGCAGCGCGGGTCCTGCCCCCACCGGGGAGCTGTTTTTT. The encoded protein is CASSAGPAPTGELFF.